The T cell receptor beta chain described here comes from a study of cytomegalovirus exposure and HLA in healthy donors (dated by TCRdb to the late 2010s). In the study overall: In an earlier analysis of some 550 of the donors, approximately 260 Gb of sequence data and some 120 million unique TCR beta sequences from about 179 million T cells were reported. An early release that covered more than 550 HLA-typed donors contained approximately 300 gigabases of sequencing data and tens of millions of unique TCR sequences. The genetic ancestry cluster associated with self-reported Caucasian donors included around four fifths of the roughly 400 genotyped donors. The study aimed to test whether cataloging public T cell receptors could reveal signatures of past pathogen exposure. Using immunosequencing, the study profiled T cell repertoires from 500 to 800 subjects and related those repertoires to cytomegalovirus serostatus. Besides the first cohort of 666 subjects, a separate validation cohort made up of over a hundred different subjects was used. To predict cytomegalovirus infection status, the study combined high-throughput TCR immunosequencing, statistical association of individual TCRs with disease status, and machine learning. To study patterns of TCR occurrence, a later analysis re-analyzed previously published TCR beta repertoires from just over 650 donors and added high-resolution HLA genotyping. Rather than using new phenotypic data, the later analysis identified candidate immune exposures from TCR beta sequences and from how often those sequences occurred across donors. An earlier analysis of several hundred of the donors used high-throughput TCR beta sequencing to judge whether each TCR beta V gene segment behaved as functional or pseudogenic. Donor age, sex, ethnicity and CMV serostatus were compiled together with the repertoire data. Genome-wide SNP genotypes for about 55% of the roughly 670 donors were used in a later genetic analysis, which treated that subset as a discovery cohort. Every discovery cohort repertoire had been produced on one sequencing platform. Both class I and class II loci were covered by HLA typing, at four-digit resolution. Typing coverage differed by locus: A, B, C, DRB1 and DQB1 were typed in roughly 629-630 donors, DQA1 in approximately 520, DPA1 in around 580, and DPB1 in around 440. Four or five DR-DQ haplotypes were treated as single units for association and clustering because of strong linkage in the cohort. Among 398 genotyped donors of the cohort, an average of approximately 250,000 unique TCR beta nucleotide sequences were sequenced per donor, roughly a sixth of them non-productive.

Worth noting for this clone: Its specific antigen is unknown.

Overall results and qualifications from the work: Because HLA typing was unavailable for some donors at each locus, only the typed subset was used in association tests. Several of the top co-occurrence clusters appeared to be linked to parvovirus B19, influenza, CMV and Epstein-Barr virus, according to a later analysis. At a false discovery rate of 0.05, a later analysis linked about 17,000 TCR beta sequences to specific HLA alleles. In this cohort, only TCR beta chains were sequenced, and detectable features were limited by the absence of alpha or paired-chain data. Roughly uniform sequencing depth across donors was assumed in presence/absence analyses, although this assumption may not hold. Compared with the 666-donor mean, donors in an Asian-associated ancestry cluster had fewer N-insertions in productive TCRs, according to a later genetic analysis. While some public TCRs were present in many individuals, most TCR sequences turned up only very rarely across donors. A later analysis found that TCR association rates varied across HLA loci, with DRB1 alleles showing the most associated TCRs and HLA-C alleles the fewest. Strong co-occurrence of HLA alleles, especially DR and DQ, made assigning TCR associations to individual alleles difficult. A later analysis found that HLA-associated TCR beta chains were more clonally expanded and had lower generation probabilities than equally common non-associated chains. In an earlier analysis of some 550 of the donors, most TCR beta V segments were observed in productive rearrangements about 87% or about 30% of the time, broadly matching IMGT annotations. A cluster of highly shared sequence variants was judged likely to represent a technical artifact of the sequencing pipeline. The classifier was reported to diagnose cytomegalovirus status with high specificity and sensitivity in both the original cohort and the validation cohort. A total of fewer than 200 TCR beta chains were listed by the study as associated with cytomegalovirus. Fewer than 20 rarely observed V segments, including chromosome 9 orphons, were excluded from the earlier analysis of about 600 of the donors because counts were too low. It was suggested by the authors that the approach could potentially be generalized to other disease states and immunological phenotypes. In vitro tests confirmed that a few of the cytomegalovirus-associated TCR beta chains recognize cytomegalovirus antigens. CMV serostatus was the only immune exposure information available for the cohort. Some IMGT-functional V segments, including TRBV6-2 and TRBV6-3, could not be told apart with the 87-base-pair reads, so those segments were excluded. Linkage disequilibrium might explain the correlated functional status among segregating V segments, but an unknown experimental factor could not be ruled out. An association between a missense DCLRE1C variant and V-gene and J-gene trimming of TCR beta chains was found in a later genetic analysis and replicated in an independent cohort. According to a later analysis, most CMV-associated TCR beta chains appeared to be HLA-restricted, and the HLA associations seemed to be driven largely by CMV exposure. A further reported finding was that TCR beta sequences accurately predicted the HLA-A and HLA-B alleles for most subjects in the first cohort.

The germline V gene gives CDR1 as SGHRS and CDR2 as YFSETQ. The CDR3 numbers 15 residues from cysteine through phenylalanine. Only the CDR3 portion is preserved as DNA: 45 bases, with reading frame beginning at the first base. Cut back by 0 bases and 0 bases, the V and J ends lie 10 bases apart. The library was made by the immunoSEQ multiplex PCR assay. A mixture of 60 forward primers for TCR Vbeta segments and 13 reverse primers for TCR Jbeta segments was used in the multiplex PCR. The CDR3 region of rearranged TCR beta genes was amplified from genomic DNA with a multiplex PCR assay. The amplified TCR beta libraries were sequenced on the Illumina HiSeq System as 87-base-pair reads. Processing in the source paper ran as follows. In a later analysis, 80 million or so unique TCR beta chains were counted across the approximately 620 repertoires, and around 11 million of these chains were shared by at least two donors. Raw reads were error-corrected and collapsed into unique sequences by a nearest-neighbor algorithm in which closely related sequences were merged to remove PCR and sequencing errors. Alignment of CDR3 sequences to IMGT reference sequences was used to assign V, D and J gene segments. For a sequence to be retained, at least a six-nucleotide match to both a V gene segment and a J gene segment was required. Rearrangements were called productive when the CDR3 lacked stop codons and stayed in frame with V and J; all others were non-productive. Following IMGT convention, CDR3 was defined as the stretch from the second conserved V-encoded cysteine up to the conserved J-encoded phenylalanine. In an earlier analysis of more than 550 of the donors, sequences lacking an unambiguous match to a single V gene segment were excluded. An earlier analysis of 587 of the donors classified V segments as functional when productive rearrangements were above 56.7% and as segregating when the standard deviation between donors was above 5%. A statistical classification framework was built for diagnosing cytomegalovirus status from the catalog of TCR beta chain sequences. In a later analysis, TCR nucleotide sequences were compared against IMGT/GENE-DB human TR gene sequences so that V and J genes could be assigned. Using the TCRdist pipeline, a later analysis assigned CDR3 sequences along with most-parsimonious VDJ recombination scenarios. A later analysis defined each TCR beta chain by its CDR3 amino acid sequence plus V-gene family, and excluded reads lacking a unique V-gene family. As a way to deal with suspected cross-contamination and a sequencing artifact, a later analysis dropped nearly 600 nucleotide sequences that were highly shared and had low generation probability. In a later analysis, a clonal expansion index for each public chain was calculated from normalized within-repertoire ranks of inferred template counts. A later analysis computed generation probabilities with a VDJ recombination model fitted to out-of-frame rearrangements, and checked the results against IGoR. In a later analysis, TCR-TCR, TCR-HLA and TCR-CMV co-occurrence was scored with hypergeometric tests, and a repertoire-size bias correction was applied to TCR pairs. A later analysis estimated false discovery rates by permuting HLA or CMV assignments 20 times. A later analysis grouped co-occurring TCRs with DBSCAN, adding TCRdist sequence similarity when clustering within HLA-allele-positive subsets. Repertoires with fewer than 30,000 or more than 120,000 public chains were left out of co-occurrence clustering, as were four to six repertoires with anomalous nucleotide sharing. Imported from immuneACCESS, the table was reduced by TCRdb to in-frame sequences with V and J called. These copies leave out some clones; in studies compared against another copy, an unresolved V gene accounts for under half, and the cause of the remainder is not known. Clone size and the V and J calls come from that table; the DNA yielded D and trimming. The table for this sample shows roughly 45,000 clones. The ten biggest clones cover roughly 1.8% of the sample.

In total, over 600 healthy bone marrow donors made up the cohort. Cohort members were all nominally healthy when sampled, although unrecorded immune exposures were likely present. The donor was CMV seronegative and was included in the group of under 450 seronegative cohort members. Each donor provided a peripheral blood sample, and peripheral blood mononuclear cells were used for TCR beta sequencing. Genomic DNA extraction from the blood cell samples was performed with the Qiagen DNeasy Blood Extraction Kit. The chain links TRBV5-1 with TRBJ2-7; no confident D gene assignment can be made. This clonotype was sampled from a woman younger than 45 in good health and CMV-seronegative. Sequencing used PBMCs. For the CDR3, the sequence is CASSLGGDSSYEQYF. The DNA sequence reads TGCGCCAGCAGCTTGGGCGGAGATAGCTCCTACGAGCAGTACTTC.